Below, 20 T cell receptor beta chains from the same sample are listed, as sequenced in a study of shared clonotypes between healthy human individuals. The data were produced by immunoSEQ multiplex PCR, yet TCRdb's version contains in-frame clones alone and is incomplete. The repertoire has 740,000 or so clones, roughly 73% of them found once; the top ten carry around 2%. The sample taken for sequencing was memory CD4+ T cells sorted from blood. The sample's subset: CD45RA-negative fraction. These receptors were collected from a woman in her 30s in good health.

DNA for the CDR3: TGTGCCAGCAGTTCCCCTAGCGGGGGCTCCTACAATGAGCAGTTCTTC. It translates to CASSSPSGGSYNEQFF. This chain joins TRBV6-5 and TRBJ2-1, with 10 bases lining up with TRBD2. Losses at the gene ends were 4 bases for V and 0 bases for J; bases not matched to a gene: 3. The CDR3 is made up of 16 amino acids. Germline CDR1 is MNHEY and CDR2 is SVGAGI.

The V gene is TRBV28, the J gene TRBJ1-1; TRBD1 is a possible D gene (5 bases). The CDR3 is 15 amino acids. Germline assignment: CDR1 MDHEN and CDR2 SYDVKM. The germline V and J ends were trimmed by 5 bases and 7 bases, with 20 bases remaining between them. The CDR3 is CASSPRDGAIVEAFF. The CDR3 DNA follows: TGTGCCAGCAGTCCGCGGGACGGAGCCATCGTTGAAGCTTTCTTT.

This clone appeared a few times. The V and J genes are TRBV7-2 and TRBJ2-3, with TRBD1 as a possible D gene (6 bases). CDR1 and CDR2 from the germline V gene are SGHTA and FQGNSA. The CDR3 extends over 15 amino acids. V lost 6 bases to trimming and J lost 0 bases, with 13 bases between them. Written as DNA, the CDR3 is TGTGCCAGCAGTCAATTAACAGGGAGCACAGATACGCAGTATTTT. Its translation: CASSQLTGSTDTQYF.

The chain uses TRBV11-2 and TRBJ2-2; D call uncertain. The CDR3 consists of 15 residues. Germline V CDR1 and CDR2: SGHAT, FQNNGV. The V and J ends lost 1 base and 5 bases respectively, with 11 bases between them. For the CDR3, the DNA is TGTGCCAGCAGCTTAGTATTAGATAGGACCGGGGAGCTGTTTTTT. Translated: CASSLVLDRTGELFF.

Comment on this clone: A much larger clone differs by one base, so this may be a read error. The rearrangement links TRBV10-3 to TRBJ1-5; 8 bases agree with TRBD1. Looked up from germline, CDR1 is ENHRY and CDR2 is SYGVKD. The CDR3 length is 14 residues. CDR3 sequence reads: CASSLTGGNQPQHF. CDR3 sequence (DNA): TGTGCCAGCAGTTTGACAGGGGGCAATCAGCCCCAGCATTTT.

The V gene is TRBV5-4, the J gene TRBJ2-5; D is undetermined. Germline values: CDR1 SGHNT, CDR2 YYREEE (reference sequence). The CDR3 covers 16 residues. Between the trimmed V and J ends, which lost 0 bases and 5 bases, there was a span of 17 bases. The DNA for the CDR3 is TGTGCCAGCAGCTTGGACGGCCGGACGCCTAGGGAGACCCAGTACTTC. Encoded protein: CASSLDGRTPRETQYF.

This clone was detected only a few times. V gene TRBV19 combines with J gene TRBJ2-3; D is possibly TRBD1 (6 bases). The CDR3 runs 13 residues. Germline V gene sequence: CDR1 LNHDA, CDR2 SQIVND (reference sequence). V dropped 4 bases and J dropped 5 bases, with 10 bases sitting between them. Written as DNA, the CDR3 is TGTGCCAGTAGTAACAGGGAGTTAGATACGCAGTATTTT. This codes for CASSNRELDTQYF.

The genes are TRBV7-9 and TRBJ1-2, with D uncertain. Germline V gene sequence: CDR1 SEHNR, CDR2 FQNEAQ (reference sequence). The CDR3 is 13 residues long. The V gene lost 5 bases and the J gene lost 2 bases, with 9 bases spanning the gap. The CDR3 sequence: CASSEDGNYGYTF. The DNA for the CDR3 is TGTGCCAGCAGCGAGGACGGAAACTATGGCTACACCTTC.

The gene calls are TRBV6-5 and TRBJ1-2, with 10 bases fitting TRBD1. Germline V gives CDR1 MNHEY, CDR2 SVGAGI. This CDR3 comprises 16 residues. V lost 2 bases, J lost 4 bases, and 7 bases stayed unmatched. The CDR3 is CASSYRDRGRVYGYTF. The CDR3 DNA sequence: TGTGCCAGCAGTTACAGAGACAGGGGGCGCGTCTATGGCTACACCTTC.

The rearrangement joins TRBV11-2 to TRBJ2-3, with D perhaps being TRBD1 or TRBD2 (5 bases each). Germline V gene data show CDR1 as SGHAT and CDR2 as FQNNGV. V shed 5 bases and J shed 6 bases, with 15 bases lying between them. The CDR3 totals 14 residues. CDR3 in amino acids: CASSLTGPRDTQYF. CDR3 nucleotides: TGTGCCAGCAGCCTCACGGGGCCCCGTGATACGCAGTATTTT.

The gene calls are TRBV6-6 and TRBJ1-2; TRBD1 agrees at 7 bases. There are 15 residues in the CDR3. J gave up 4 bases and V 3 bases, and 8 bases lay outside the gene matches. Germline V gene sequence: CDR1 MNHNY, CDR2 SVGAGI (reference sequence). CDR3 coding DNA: TGTGCCAGCAGTTATCCCGACAGGGCTCGCTATGGCTACACCTTC. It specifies CASSYPDRARYGYTF.

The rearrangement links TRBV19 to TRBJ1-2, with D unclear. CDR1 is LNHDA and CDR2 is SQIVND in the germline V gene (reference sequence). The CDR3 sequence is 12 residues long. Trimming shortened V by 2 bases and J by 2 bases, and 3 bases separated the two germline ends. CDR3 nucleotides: TGTGCCAGTAGTATACACAACTATGGCTACACCTTC. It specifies CASSIHNYGYTF.

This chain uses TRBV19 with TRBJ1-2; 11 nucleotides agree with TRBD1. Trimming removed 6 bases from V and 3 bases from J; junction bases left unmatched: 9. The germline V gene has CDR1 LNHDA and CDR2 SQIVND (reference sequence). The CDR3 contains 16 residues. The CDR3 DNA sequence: TGTGCCAGTAGCAGCGGGACAGGGGGGGAGGACTATGGCTACACCTTC. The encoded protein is CASSSGTGGEDYGYTF. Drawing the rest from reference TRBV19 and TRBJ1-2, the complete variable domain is DGGITQSPKYLFRKEGQNVTLSCEQNLNHDAMYWYRQDPGQGLRLIYYSQIVNDFQKGDIAEGYSVSREKKESFPLTVTSAQKNPTAFYLCASSSGTGGEDYGYTFGSGTRLTVV.

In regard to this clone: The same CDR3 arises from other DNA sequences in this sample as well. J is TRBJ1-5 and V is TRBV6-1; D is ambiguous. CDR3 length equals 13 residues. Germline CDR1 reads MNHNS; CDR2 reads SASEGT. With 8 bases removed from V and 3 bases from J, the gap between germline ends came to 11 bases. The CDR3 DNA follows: TGTGCCAGCTCGGGAACAGACAATCAGCCCCAGCATTTT. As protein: CASSGTDNQPQHF.

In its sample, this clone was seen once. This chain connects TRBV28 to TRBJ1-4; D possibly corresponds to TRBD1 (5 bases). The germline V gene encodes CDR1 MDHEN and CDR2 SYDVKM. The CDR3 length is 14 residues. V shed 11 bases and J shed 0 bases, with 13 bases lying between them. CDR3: CAVIGGATNEKLFF. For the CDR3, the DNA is TGTGCCGTGATCGGGGGTGCAACTAATGAAAAACTGTTTTTT. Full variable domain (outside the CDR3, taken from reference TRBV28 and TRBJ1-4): DVKVTQSSRYLVKRTGEKVFLECVQDMDHENMFWYRQDPGLGLRLIYFSYDVKMKEKGDIPEGYSVSREKKERFSLILESASTNQTSMYLCAVIGGATNEKLFFGSGTQLSVL.

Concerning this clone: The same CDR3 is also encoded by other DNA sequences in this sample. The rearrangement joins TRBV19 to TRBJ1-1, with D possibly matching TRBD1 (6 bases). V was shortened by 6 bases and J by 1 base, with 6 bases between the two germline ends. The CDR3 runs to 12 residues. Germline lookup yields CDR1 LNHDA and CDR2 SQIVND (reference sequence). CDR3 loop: CASRDRNTEAFF. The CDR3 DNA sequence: TGTGCCAGTAGGGACAGGAACACTGAAGCTTTCTTT.

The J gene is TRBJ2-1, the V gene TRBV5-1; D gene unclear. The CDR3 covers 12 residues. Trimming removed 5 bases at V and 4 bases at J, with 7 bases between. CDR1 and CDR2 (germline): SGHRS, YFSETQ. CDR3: CASRARYNEQFF. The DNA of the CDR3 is TGCGCCAGCAGGGCAAGGTACAATGAGCAGTTCTTC.

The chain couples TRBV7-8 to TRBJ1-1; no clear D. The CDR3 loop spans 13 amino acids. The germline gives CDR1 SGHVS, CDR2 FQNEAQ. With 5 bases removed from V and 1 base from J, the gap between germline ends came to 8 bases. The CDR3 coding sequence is TGTGCCAGCAGCCTACAAAAGAACACTGAAGCTTTCTTT. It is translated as CASSLQKNTEAFF.

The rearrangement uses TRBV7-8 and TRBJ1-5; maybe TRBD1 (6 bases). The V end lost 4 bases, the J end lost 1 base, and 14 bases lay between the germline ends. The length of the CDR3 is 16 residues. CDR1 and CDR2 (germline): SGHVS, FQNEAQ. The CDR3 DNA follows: TGTGCCAGCAGCTCTCTTTCGGGGGCGAGCAATCAGCCCCAGCATTTT. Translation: CASSSLSGASNQPQHF.

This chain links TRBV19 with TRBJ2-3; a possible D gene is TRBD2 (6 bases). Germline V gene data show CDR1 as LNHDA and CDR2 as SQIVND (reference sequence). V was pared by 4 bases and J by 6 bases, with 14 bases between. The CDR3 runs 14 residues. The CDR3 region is CASSSGIAADTQYF. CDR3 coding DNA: TGTGCCAGTAGTAGCGGGATAGCGGCGGATACGCAGTATTTT. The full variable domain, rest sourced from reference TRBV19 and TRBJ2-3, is DGGITQSPKYLFRKEGQNVTLSCEQNLNHDAMYWYRQDPGQGLRLIYYSQIVNDFQKGDIAEGYSVSREKKESFPLTVTSAQKNPTAFYLCASSSGIAADTQYFGPGTRLTVL.